This T cell receptor (beta chain) appears in the sequencing data of a study of T cells after yellow fever vaccination. Across the study: When fractions had low cell numbers, they were prepared with SMART-Seq v4 Ultra Low Input. Findings and caveats of the study: A limited proportion of clonotypes was detected within both the CD4 and CD8 compartments. The study found a weaker secondary response that peaked faster, day 5 versus 15.

Trimming pared 5 bases from V and 7 bases from J, leaving 15 bases between. The CDR3 totals 14 residues. They built TCR cDNA with 5'RACE template switching, a step that put in a universal primer site and UMIs. TCRdb fed the 5' RACE reads into MiXCR, producing one record per CDR3 protein. This table holds around 260,000 distinct CDR3 sequences, roughly 5.2% found once. This clonotype was seen a few times. The antigen is unknown. The chain recombines TRBV12-3 or TRBV12-4 with TRBJ1-5; no clear D. This receptor was obtained from a man between 18 and 29 years old who received the YFV17D yellow fever vaccine. The sequencing here drew on CD4+ T cells sorted from PBMCs, taken on the day of the yellow fever booster vaccination. Here the CDR3 DNA reads TGTGCCAGCAGTCCCCCTCCGGGGAAACAGCCCCAGCATTTT. Translated: CASSPPPGKQPQHF.